Listed below are T cell receptor beta chains from one sample, sequenced in a study of beta chain features in type 1 diabetes. Sequencing was performed with immunoSEQ multiplex PCR; in TCRdb, only in-frame clones are kept and a portion is missing. Altogether around 280,000 clones are present, 8% being singletons, with the ten largest covering under 1.3%. The specimen was central memory CD4+ T cells from blood. The receptor set was obtained from a woman in her late teens or twenties in good health. CDR3s include the opening cysteine and the closing phenylalanine or tryptophan. The D gene is left open where the match is weak. Clone size appears in some rows only: once, few, many, or a class for an expanded clone.

d_gene: TRBD1
v_gene: TRBV5-1
j_gene: TRBJ2-5
abundance: few
CDR3aa: CASSLVGQGEQETQYF
CDR3nt: TGCGCCAGCAGCTTGGTTGGGCAGGGGGAGCAAGAGACCCAGTACTTC

d_gene: -
v_gene: TRBV7-2
j_gene: TRBJ1-1
abundance: -
CDR3aa: CASSLGFGDTEAFF
CDR3nt: TGTGCCAGCAGCTTAGGGTTTGGGGATACTGAAGCTTTCTTT

d_gene: -
v_gene: TRBV6-5
j_gene: TRBJ2-2
abundance: -
CDR3aa: CASSSTWANTGELFF
CDR3nt: TGTGCCAGCAGTTCGACTTGGGCGAACACCGGGGAGCTGTTTTTT

d_gene: -
v_gene: TRBV15
j_gene: TRBJ1-4
abundance: -
CDR3aa: CATQEGVANEKLFF
CDR3nt: TGTGCCACCCAGGAGGGGGTAGCTAATGAAAAACTGTTTTTT

d_gene: -
v_gene: TRBV6-6
j_gene: TRBJ2-1
abundance: -
CDR3aa: CASSLTGGTYNEQFF
CDR3nt: TGTGCCAGCAGCTTGACAGGAGGAACTTACAATGAGCAGTTCTTC

d_gene: TRBD1
v_gene: TRBV5-1
j_gene: TRBJ2-1
abundance: many
CDR3aa: CASSQQGATDEQFF
CDR3nt: TGCGCCAGCAGCCAACAGGGGGCTACGGATGAGCAGTTCTTC

d_gene: TRBD1
v_gene: TRBV10-3
j_gene: TRBJ2-4
abundance: many
CDR3aa: CASEPGQGIGIQYF
CDR3nt: TGTGCCAGCGAACCGGGACAGGGGATCGGCATTCAGTACTTC

d_gene: -
v_gene: TRBV23-1
j_gene: TRBJ1-1
abundance: many
CDR3aa: CASSQYLGGYEAFF
CDR3nt: TGCGCCAGCAGTCAATATTTGGGGGGCTATGAAGCTTTCTTT

d_gene: -
v_gene: TRBV19
j_gene: TRBJ2-2
abundance: -
CDR3aa: CASSPVEVSGELFF
CDR3nt: TGTGCCAGTAGCCCAGTTGAGGTGTCCGGGGAGCTGTTTTTT

d_gene: -
v_gene: TRBV6-5
j_gene: TRBJ1-5
abundance: -
CDR3aa: CASRPRHSNQPQHF
CDR3nt: TGTGCCAGCAGACCACGTCATAGCAATCAGCCCCAGCATTTT

d_gene: TRBD1
v_gene: TRBV9
j_gene: TRBJ1-2
abundance: few
CDR3aa: CASSAQGGSFNYGYTF
CDR3nt: TGTGCCAGCAGCGCCCAGGGGGGCAGCTTTAACTATGGCTACACCTTC

d_gene: -
v_gene: TRBV7-2
j_gene: TRBJ2-7
abundance: -
CDR3aa: CASSLTGIGEQYF
CDR3nt: TGTGCCAGCAGCTTGACGGGAATTGGCGAGCAGTACTTC

d_gene: -
v_gene: TRBV30
j_gene: TRBJ2-1
abundance: few
CDR3aa: CASSPPGRAHEQFF
CDR3nt: TGTGCCAGCAGCCCCCCCGGCAGGGCCCATGAGCAGTTCTTC

d_gene: -
v_gene: TRBV5-1
j_gene: TRBJ2-3
abundance: -
CDR3aa: CASSLEYTTDTQYF
CDR3nt: TGCGCCAGCAGCTTGGAATATACCACAGATACGCAGTATTTT

d_gene: -
v_gene: TRBV5-1
j_gene: TRBJ1-2
abundance: few
CDR3aa: CASTSGDPRRGYTF
CDR3nt: TGCGCCAGCACCTCGGGGGACCCGCGGCGTGGCTACACCTTC

d_gene: -
v_gene: TRBV5-4
j_gene: TRBJ2-3
abundance: few
CDR3aa: CASSLLEQRSTDTQYF
CDR3nt: TGTGCCAGCAGCTTGCTCGAGCAGCGGAGCACAGATACGCAGTATTTT

d_gene: -
v_gene: TRBV15
j_gene: TRBJ1-4
abundance: few
CDR3aa: CATSRVGGQDEKLFF
CDR3nt: TGTGCCACCAGCAGAGTTGGGGGGCAGGATGAAAAACTGTTTTTT

d_gene: -
v_gene: TRBV5-4
j_gene: TRBJ2-1
abundance: many
CDR3aa: CASSATYNEQFF
CDR3nt: TGTGCCAGCAGCGCAACTTACAATGAGCAGTTCTTC

d_gene: -
v_gene: TRBV5-6
j_gene: TRBJ2-3
abundance: -
CDR3aa: CASSSQGWATDTQYF
CDR3nt: TGTGCCAGCAGCTCACAGGGTTGGGCCACAGATACGCAGTATTTT

d_gene: -
v_gene: TRBV29-1
j_gene: TRBJ2-1
abundance: few
CDR3aa: CSDQKGLNNEQFF
CDR3nt: TGCAGCGATCAAAAGGGACTCAACAATGAGCAGTTCTTC

d_gene: -
v_gene: TRBV4-1
j_gene: TRBJ1-2
abundance: -
CDR3aa: CASSQDQVGRGPLYGYTF
CDR3nt: TGCGCCAGCAGCCAAGATCAAGTAGGTCGGGGACCCCTTTATGGCTACACCTTC

d_gene: -
v_gene: TRBV7-2
j_gene: TRBJ2-2
abundance: -
CDR3aa: CASSTTGTAGELFF
CDR3nt: TGTGCCAGCAGCACAACAGGGACGGCCGGGGAGCTGTTTTTT

d_gene: TRBD2
v_gene: TRBV7-3
j_gene: TRBJ2-1
abundance: few
CDR3aa: CASSLPGTSGRARSYNEQFF
CDR3nt: TGTGCCAGCAGCTTACCGGGGACTAGCGGGAGGGCCCGGTCCTACAATGAGCAGTTCTTC

d_gene: TRBD1
v_gene: TRBV11-2
j_gene: TRBJ1-1
abundance: -
CDR3aa: CASIPGQGFIEAFF
CDR3nt: TGTGCCAGCATACCGGGACAGGGGTTTATCGAAGCTTTCTTT

d_gene: TRBD1
v_gene: TRBV2
j_gene: TRBJ1-1
abundance: many
CDR3aa: CASEGTANTEAFF
CDR3nt: TGTGCCAGCGAGGGGACAGCGAACACTGAAGCTTTCTTT

d_gene: -
v_gene: TRBV5-5
j_gene: TRBJ1-1
abundance: -
CDR3aa: CASSSGVLTNTEAFF
CDR3nt: TGTGCCAGCAGCAGTGGGGTCCTCACGAACACTGAAGCTTTCTTT

d_gene: TRBD1
v_gene: TRBV27
j_gene: TRBJ1-1
abundance: -
CDR3aa: CASSFTYRGLTEAFF
CDR3nt: TGTGCCAGCAGTTTCACCTACAGGGGGCTCACTGAAGCTTTCTTT

d_gene: -
v_gene: TRBV7-2
j_gene: TRBJ2-1
abundance: few
CDR3aa: CASSLSRGYNEQFF
CDR3nt: TGTGCCAGCAGCTTATCCCGGGGGTACAATGAGCAGTTCTTC

d_gene: -
v_gene: TRBV7-2
j_gene: TRBJ2-3
abundance: many
CDR3aa: CASSADFEDTQYF
CDR3nt: TGTGCCAGCAGCGCCGATTTTGAGGATACGCAGTATTTT

d_gene: -
v_gene: TRBV15
j_gene: TRBJ2-3
abundance: few
CDR3aa: CATSRVDSTDTQYF
CDR3nt: TGTGCCACCAGCAGAGTAGACAGCACAGATACGCAGTATTTT

d_gene: -
v_gene: TRBV7-2
j_gene: TRBJ1-1
abundance: few
CDR3aa: CASSRFRGNTEAFF
CDR3nt: TGTGCCAGCAGCCGCTTCAGGGGAAACACTGAAGCTTTCTTT

d_gene: -
v_gene: TRBV4-1
j_gene: TRBJ2-5
abundance: few
CDR3aa: CASSQEGRALQETQYF
CDR3nt: TGCGCCAGCAGCCAAGAGGGCAGGGCCTTACAAGAGACCCAGTACTTC

d_gene: -
v_gene: TRBV5-5
j_gene: TRBJ1-1
abundance: few
CDR3aa: CASSLDYGGAEAFF
CDR3nt: TGTGCCAGCAGCCTGGACTATGGAGGGGCAGAAGCTTTCTTT

d_gene: -
v_gene: TRBV7-2
j_gene: TRBJ1-1
abundance: -
CDR3aa: CASSLVLTATEAFF
CDR3nt: TGTGCCAGCAGCTTAGTTTTAACAGCCACTGAAGCTTTCTTT

d_gene: -
v_gene: TRBV25-1
j_gene: TRBJ2-7
abundance: -
CDR3aa: CASSVAYEQYF
CDR3nt: TGTGCCAGCAGTGTTGCCTACGAGCAGTACTTC

d_gene: -
v_gene: TRBV5-6
j_gene: TRBJ1-2
abundance: few
CDR3aa: CASSPTGNYGYTF
CDR3nt: TGTGCCAGCAGCCCCACAGGGAACTATGGCTACACCTTC

d_gene: -
v_gene: TRBV2
j_gene: TRBJ2-7
abundance: few
CDR3aa: CASTSGYSYEQYF
CDR3nt: TGTGCCAGCACAAGCGGGTACTCCTACGAGCAGTACTTC

d_gene: TRBD1
v_gene: TRBV28
j_gene: TRBJ1-5
abundance: -
CDR3aa: CASSRGTDGDQPQHF
CDR3nt: TGTGCCAGCAGCCGAGGGACAGATGGTGATCAGCCCCAGCATTTT

d_gene: -
v_gene: TRBV18
j_gene: TRBJ2-2
abundance: -
CDR3aa: CASSRESNTGELFF
CDR3nt: TGTGCCAGCTCCCGGGAATCGAACACCGGGGAGCTGTTTTTT

d_gene: -
v_gene: TRBV7-9
j_gene: TRBJ2-3
abundance: many
CDR3aa: CASSLAGTQSTGTQYF
CDR3nt: TGTGCCAGCAGCTTAGCGGGGACACAGTCAACCGGTACGCAGTATTTT

d_gene: -
v_gene: TRBV2
j_gene: TRBJ1-1
abundance: few
CDR3aa: CASSVTEVLAFF
CDR3nt: TGTGCCAGCAGTGTGACCGAGGTTCTAGCTTTCTTT

d_gene: -
v_gene: TRBV7-2
j_gene: TRBJ1-2
abundance: -
CDR3aa: CASSLRNRAGGYTF
CDR3nt: TGTGCCAGCAGCCTGAGGAACAGGGCGGGAGGCTACACCTTC

d_gene: -
v_gene: TRBV29-1
j_gene: TRBJ1-1
abundance: many
CDR3aa: CSVAGGSTGYNTEAFF
CDR3nt: TGCAGCGTTGCAGGAGGTAGTACTGGGTACAACACTGAAGCTTTCTTT

d_gene: -
v_gene: TRBV7-2
j_gene: TRBJ2-1
abundance: few
CDR3aa: CASSNRAPRGNEQFF
CDR3nt: TGTGCCAGCAGCAACCGGGCGCCCCGGGGGAATGAGCAGTTCTTC

d_gene: -
v_gene: TRBV4-3
j_gene: TRBJ2-5
abundance: few
CDR3aa: CASSQGTQGLTQYF
CDR3nt: TGCGCCAGCAGCCAAGGGACCCAGGGGTTAACCCAGTACTTC

d_gene: -
v_gene: TRBV7-9
j_gene: TRBJ1-4
abundance: -
CDR3aa: CASSLASRLDGSEKLFF
CDR3nt: TGTGCCAGCAGCTTAGCGTCACGACTCGATGGGTCGGAAAAACTGTTTTTT

d_gene: -
v_gene: TRBV11-2
j_gene: TRBJ2-1
abundance: few
CDR3aa: CASSSQGTHLYNEQFF
CDR3nt: TGTGCCAGCAGCTCCCAGGGGACCCACCTATACAATGAGCAGTTCTTC

d_gene: -
v_gene: TRBV5-1
j_gene: TRBJ1-1
abundance: few
CDR3aa: CASSLEQRNTEAFF
CDR3nt: TGCGCCAGCAGCTTGGAACAAAGGAACACTGAAGCTTTCTTT

d_gene: TRBD1
v_gene: TRBV2
j_gene: TRBJ1-3
abundance: -
CDR3aa: CASSEQGEYTIYF
CDR3nt: TGTGCCAGCAGTGAGCAGGGGGAATACACCATATATTTT

d_gene: -
v_gene: TRBV4-2
j_gene: TRBJ2-5
abundance: -
CDR3aa: CASSQDSWRVTETQYF
CDR3nt: TGTGCCAGCAGCCAAGATTCGTGGCGGGTAACGGAGACCCAGTACTTC

d_gene: -
v_gene: TRBV5-1
j_gene: TRBJ2-3
abundance: -
CDR3aa: CASSLLSSDTQYF
CDR3nt: TGCGCCAGCAGCTTGCTAAGCAGTGATACGCAGTATTTT

d_gene: -
v_gene: TRBV28
j_gene: TRBJ2-2
abundance: few
CDR3aa: CASKRNRASTGELFF
CDR3nt: TGTGCCAGCAAAAGAAACAGGGCGAGCACCGGGGAGCTGTTTTTT

d_gene: -
v_gene: TRBV28
j_gene: TRBJ1-5
abundance: -
CDR3aa: CASTMMGRTKQPQHF
CDR3nt: TGTGCCAGCACCATGATGGGGCGGACAAAGCAGCCCCAGCATTTT

d_gene: -
v_gene: TRBV4-3
j_gene: TRBJ1-1
abundance: few
CDR3aa: CASSQGFRVGTEAFF
CDR3nt: TGCGCCAGCAGCCAAGGATTTAGGGTTGGGACTGAAGCTTTCTTT

d_gene: -
v_gene: TRBV30
j_gene: TRBJ2-7
abundance: -
CDR3aa: CAWSAAGRQDYEQYF
CDR3nt: TGTGCCTGGAGTGCCGCCGGCAGGCAGGACTACGAGCAGTACTTC

d_gene: -
v_gene: TRBV9
j_gene: TRBJ1-6
abundance: few
CDR3aa: CASSVRGRNNSPLHF
CDR3nt: TGTGCCAGCAGCGTACGCGGACGTAATAATTCACCCCTCCACTTT

d_gene: -
v_gene: TRBV14
j_gene: TRBJ1-5
abundance: few
CDR3aa: CASSLTGGQPQHF
CDR3nt: TGTGCCAGCAGCCTGACGGGGGGTCAGCCCCAGCATTTT

d_gene: TRBD2
v_gene: TRBV7-3
j_gene: TRBJ2-1
abundance: -
CDR3aa: CASSLDGASGRGEQFF
CDR3nt: TGTGCCAGCAGCTTAGATGGGGCTAGCGGGAGAGGTGAGCAGTTCTTC

d_gene: -
v_gene: TRBV2
j_gene: TRBJ1-3
abundance: few
CDR3aa: CASSETWLGSLSGNTIYF
CDR3nt: TGTGCCAGCAGTGAAACCTGGTTGGGCAGCCTCTCTGGAAACACCATATATTTT